This record covers a single T cell receptor (beta chain). No antigen is known for it. TCRdb processed the RACE reads anew with MiXCR; each CDR3 protein has one entry. Seen here are some 110,000 distinct CDR3 sequences, less than 15% observed once, and the top ten hold around 1.5%. This entry belongs to a study of human T cells and chemical hapten exposure. At the level of the study: On about 2 cm by about 2 cm of upper inner arm skin, sensitization was performed with 2% DPC.

Germline CDR1 is ENHRY and CDR2 is SYGVKD. Trimming removed 0 bases from V and 3 bases from J, with 15 bases in between. This CDR3 spans 16 amino acids. Study-wide results and caveats: PT1 expanded TCR counts and patch test score correlated positively.

As for time point: pre-sensitization, week 0. Treatment meaning: therapeutic diphenylcyclopropenone sensitization with weekly scalp DPC. The TCR originated in a woman aged 45-59 years with alopecia areata. Some clones in this sample may be carry-over from other donors' samples. J is TRBJ2-7 and V is TRBV10-3; D is tentatively TRBD1 or TRBD2 (6 bases each). The sample consisted of whole blood, taken in connection with sensitization to the hapten diphenylcyclopropenone (DPC). CDR3 sequence: CAISESRGGRGYEQYF. DNA for the CDR3: TGTGCCATCAGTGAGTCCCGTGGGGGGCGAGGCTACGAGCAGTACTTC.